These T cell receptor beta chains were read from a single sample in a study of blood T cell repertoires in COVID-19. Method: immunoSEQ multiplex PCR; TCRdb's copy keeps in-frame clones and lacks some. Of roughly 420,000 clones listed, around nine tenths are singletons. Sequenced: PBMCs or T cells enriched from blood (not recorded which). These receptor sequences come from a woman in her twenties or thirties with acute COVID-19. Both conserved end residues are part of each CDR3. A D gene is named only where the DNA matches it firmly. Only some rows state a clone size, as once, few, many or a class for expanded clones.

V gene	D gene	J gene	clone size	CDR3 protein	CDR3 DNA
TRBV7-7	-	TRBJ2-1	few	CASSRREDSRYNEQFF	TGTGCCAGCAGCCGACGGGAAGATTCGCGGTACAATGAGCAGTTCTTC
TRBV2	TRBD2	TRBJ2-1	-	CASSGAETSGNNEQFF	TGTGCCAGCAGTGGAGCTGAGACTAGCGGAAACAATGAGCAGTTCTTC
TRBV6-5	TRBD1	TRBJ1-1	-	CASSYRQGMLNTEAFF	TGTGCCAGCAGTTATCGACAGGGGATGCTCAACACTGAAGCTTTCTTT
TRBV18	-	TRBJ2-7	once	CASSPLNSGYGEQYF	TGTGCCAGCTCACCCCTGAATAGCGGTTATGGAGAGCAGTACTTC
TRBV7-9	-	TRBJ2-7	-	CASSSPSGERSYEQYF	TGTGCCAGCAGCTCACCATCAGGCGAACGCTCCTACGAGCAGTACTTC
TRBV7-3	-	TRBJ2-2	-	CASSSTLTGVNTGELFF	TGTGCCAGCAGCTCAACCCTAACAGGAGTGAACACCGGGGAGCTGTTTTTT
TRBV10-1	-	TRBJ1-4	-	CASSESGAANEKLFF	TGCGCCAGCAGTGAGTCGGGGGCGGCTAATGAAAAACTGTTTTTT
TRBV2	-	TRBJ2-7	-	CASRFYRDSYEQYF	TGTGCCAGCAGGTTTTACAGGGACTCCTACGAGCAGTACTTC
TRBV12-3/TRBV12-4	-	TRBJ1-2	once	CASSLGRGDGYTF	TGTGCCAGCAGTTTAGGTCGGGGGGATGGCTACACCTTC
TRBV19	-	TRBJ1-6	-	CASSSNNSPLHF	TGTGCCAGTAGTTCAAATAATTCACCCCTCCACTTT
TRBV5-1	-	TRBJ2-7	-	CASSFGSGYYEQYF	TGCGCCAGCAGCTTTGGTAGCGGCTACTACGAGCAGTACTTC
TRBV7-6	TRBD2	TRBJ2-3	-	CASSLQAGGSSVTDTQYF	TGTGCCAGCAGCTTGCAAGCGGGGGGAAGTTCAGTAACAGATACGCAGTATTTT
TRBV7-2	TRBD2	TRBJ2-5	-	CASSRRTSGGGQETQYF	TGTGCCAGCAGCCGGAGGACTAGCGGGGGAGGACAAGAGACCCAGTACTTC
TRBV9	-	TRBJ2-7	-	CASSVGGGDYEQYF	TGTGCCAGCAGCGTAGGTGGAGGAGACTACGAGCAGTACTTC
TRBV15	-	TRBJ1-1	once	CATSRDRLQGRKEAFF	TGTGCCACCAGCAGAGATCGCCTACAGGGCCGAAAAGAAGCTTTCTTT
TRBV20-1	-	TRBJ1-5	-	CSASLPRAGAVNQPQHF	TGCAGTGCTAGTCTCCCTCGGGCAGGGGCGGTCAATCAGCCCCAGCATTTT
TRBV7-2	-	TRBJ2-7	-	CASSLSRGSYEQYF	TGTGCCAGCAGCTTATCAAGGGGGTCCTACGAGCAGTACTTC
TRBV28	-	TRBJ2-7	-	CASSPGSPDGPYEQYF	TGTGCCAGCAGCCCCGGGTCGCCCGACGGCCCCTACGAGCAGTACTTC
TRBV2	TRBD2	TRBJ2-7	-	CASSSGGPYEQYF	TGTGCCAGCAGTAGCGGGGGGCCCTACGAGCAGTACTTC
TRBV6-4	TRBD1	TRBJ2-7	-	CASSDSRGQGEEQYF	TGTGCCAGCAGTGATTCGAGGGGACAGGGTGAGGAGCAGTACTTC
TRBV20-1	-	TRBJ1-2	-	CSAQAGYGYTF	TGCAGTGCCCAGGCCGGCTATGGCTACACCTTC
TRBV13	TRBD1	TRBJ1-2	-	CASSLTRTGNYGYTF	TGTGCCAGCAGCCTAACCAGGACAGGGAACTATGGCTACACCTTC
TRBV7-6	-	TRBJ1-6	few	CASSLGPNNSPLHF	TGTGCCAGCAGCTTAGGGCCAAATAATTCACCCCTCCACTTT